The clone carrying this T cell receptor (beta chain) was found once. The entry originates in a study of cytotoxic CD8 clonotypes in ibrutinib-treated CLL. TCRdb's copy holds only in-frame clones and misses some; the assay was immunoSEQ multiplex PCR. The sample has 35,000 to 55,000 clones, less than 70% seen once. Germline CDR1 reads SGHAT; CDR2 reads FQNNGV. The CDR3 covers 14 residues. The V gene lost 1 base and the J gene lost 4 bases, with 11 bases spanning the gap. The source of this sequence is a human donor with chronic lymphocytic leukemia. J is TRBJ2-7 and V is TRBV11-2; D could derive from TRBD1 or TRBD2 (5 bases each). The starting material was PBMCs, obtained after 12 months of ibrutinib treatment. This CDR3 reads CASSLARGAYEQYF. The CDR3 coding sequence is TGTGCCAGCAGCTTAGCGCGAGGGGCTTACGAGCAGTACTTC.